These T cell receptor beta chains were read from a single sample in a study of T cells in localized non-small cell lung cancer. Measured with immunoSEQ multiplex PCR; TCRdb has only the in-frame clones, and not every one. The profile shows around 2,000 clones, around two fifths of them singletons. Material: lung tumor tissue, obtained before any cancer treatment. The receptors were sampled from a female donor aged 60 or older with stage I lung adenocarcinoma. CDR3s include the opening cysteine and the closing phenylalanine or tryptophan. A D gene is named only where the DNA matches it firmly. Clone size is given for some rows only: seen once, a few or many times, or a class if the clone is expanded.

J gene	clone size	V gene	D gene	CDR3 protein	CDR3 DNA
TRBJ2-1	NA	TRBV6-8	TRBD1	CASSYSGQGRGGEQFF	TGTGCCAGCAGTTACTCCGGACAGGGCCGGGGTGGTGAGCAGTTCTTC
TRBJ2-2	medium-sized	TRBV6-8	TRBD1	CAITRDRVAGELFF	TGTGCCATCACTCGCGACAGGGTGGCAGGGGAGCTGTTTTTT
TRBJ2-5	few	TRBV6-8	NA	CASSYSSARGQETQYF	TGTGCCAGCAGTTACTCGAGCGCTAGGGGGCAAGAGACCCAGTACTTC
TRBJ1-6	few	TRBV12-2	NA	CATVGGSSYNSPLHF	TGTGCCACGGTCGGGGGAAGCTCCTATAATTCACCCCTCCACTTT
TRBJ2-1	NA	TRBV5-1	TRBD1	CASSWSPGQGTNQFF	TGCGCCAGCAGCTGGTCTCCGGGACAGGGGACGAATCAGTTCTTC
TRBJ2-3	few	TRBV9	TRBD1	CASSELTGDADTQYF	TGTGCCAGCAGTGAGTTGACAGGGGATGCAGATACGCAGTATTTT
TRBJ1-1	few	TRBV9	TRBD1	CASSEIRDRGAEAFF	TGTGCCAGCAGTGAAATCCGGGACAGGGGCGCTGAAGCTTTCTTT
TRBJ1-1	NA	TRBV29-1	TRBD1	CSVTRGQGTLEAFF	TGCAGCGTAACGCGGGGACAGGGTACACTGGAAGCTTTCTTT
TRBJ1-2	NA	TRBV6-8	NA	CASSPTREPRGYTF	TGTGCCAGCAGTCCTACCCGGGAACCTCGGGGCTACACCTTC
TRBJ1-4	NA	TRBV19	TRBD1	CASSVDRGDEKLFF	TGTGCCAGTAGTGTGGACAGGGGAGATGAAAAACTGTTTTTT
TRBJ2-3	NA	TRBV10-2	NA	CASSENRLGASTQYF	TGCGCCAGCAGTGAGAACAGGCTCGGAGCGTCAACGCAGTATTTT
TRBJ2-1	NA	TRBV11-3	TRBD2	CASSLEALLAGWDEQFF	TGTGCCAGCAGCTTGGAGGCCCTACTAGCGGGGTGGGATGAGCAGTTCTTC
TRBJ1-1	few	TRBV6-8	TRBD1	CASSGTGGTEAFF	TGTGCCAGCTCCGGGACAGGGGGCACTGAAGCTTTCTTT
TRBJ1-3	NA	TRBV28	NA	CASSRAGDGNTIYF	TGTGCCAGCAGTCGGGCCGGGGATGGAAACACCATATATTTT
TRBJ2-3	few	TRBV11-3	TRBD2	CASSRRGLAGPDTQYF	TGTGCCAGCAGCCGCCGGGGACTAGCGGGGCCAGATACGCAGTATTTT